This T cell receptor beta chain was documented in a study of T-cell reconstitution after alpha-beta-depleted transplantation in children. Unique molecular identifiers were incorporated when the TCRbeta library was constructed. TCRdb itself ran the PCR reads through MiXCR, one entry per CDR3 protein. The top ten clones hold approximately 7% of a sample with about 300,000 distinct CDR3 sequences, around a tenth of them seen once. V lost 3 bases, J lost 7 bases, and 8 bases stayed unmatched. From germline, CDR1 is SGDLS and CDR2 YYNGEE. CDR3 size: 15 residues. This receptor was obtained from a boy in the first two years of life with acute myeloid leukemia, due to receive a stem cell transplant. Sequenced here: PBMCs, sampled before TCRalphabeta/CD19-depleted stem cell transplant. This chain connects TRBV9 to TRBJ2-7, with 12 bases that match TRBD2. The CDR3 coding sequence is TGTGCCAGCAGCGCTAGCGGGAGGGCCCAGGGAGAGCAGTACTTC. This codes for CASSASGRAQGEQYF. Full variable domain (remainder filled in from reference TRBV9 and TRBJ2-7): DSGVTQTPKHLITATGQRVTLRCSPRSGDLSVYWYQQSLDQGLQFLIQYYNGEERAKGNILERFSAQQFPDLHSELNLSSLELGDSALYFCASSASGRAQGEQYFGPGTRLTVT.